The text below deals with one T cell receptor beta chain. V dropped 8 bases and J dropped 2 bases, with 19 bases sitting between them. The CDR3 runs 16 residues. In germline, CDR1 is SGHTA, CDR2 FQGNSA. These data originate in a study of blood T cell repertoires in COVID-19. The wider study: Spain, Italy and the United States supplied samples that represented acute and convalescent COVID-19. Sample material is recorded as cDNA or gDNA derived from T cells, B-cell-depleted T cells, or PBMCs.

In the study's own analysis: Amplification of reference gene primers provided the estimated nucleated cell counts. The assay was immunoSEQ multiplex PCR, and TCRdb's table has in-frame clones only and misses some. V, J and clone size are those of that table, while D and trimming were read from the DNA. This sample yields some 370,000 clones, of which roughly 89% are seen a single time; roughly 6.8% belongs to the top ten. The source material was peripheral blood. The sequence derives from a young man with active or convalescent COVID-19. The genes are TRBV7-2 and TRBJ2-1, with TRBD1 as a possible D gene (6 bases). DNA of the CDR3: TGTGCCAGCCGCCAGGGGCTACAAAACACCTACAATGAGCAGTTCTTC. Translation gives CASRQGLQNTYNEQFF.